This TCR beta chain came from a study of identical twins. Overall study findings and caveats: Fewer insertions characterized abundant cord blood beta clonotypes, whereas memory repertoires showed none. Instead of following the same donors, the conclusions were based on cross-sectional statistical analysis. Where out-of-frame alpha sequences were twin-shared, they showed excess low generation probability.

TCRdb ran MiXCR on the 5' RACE reads and lists one entry per CDR3 protein. The repertoire includes more than 1.5 million distinct CDR3 sequences, roughly a third of them detected once, and approximately 0.29% sits in the top ten. This CDR3 contains 15 residues. V gave up 3 bases and J gave up 4 bases; unmatched junction bases: 8. Notes on this clonotype: Its antigen is still unknown.

The specimen was cord blood. The source is a newborn girl in good health. The J gene is TRBJ1-2, the V gene TRBV12-3 or TRBV12-4; 7 bases align to TRBD1. The CDR3 nucleotides are TGTGCCAGCAGTTTCAAGCGTGGGGACAGCTATGGCTACACCTTC. Amino acids: CASSFKRGDSYGYTF.